The present T cell receptor beta chain was sequenced within a study of OX40 agonist ivuxolimab in advanced cancers. Background on the study: Patients' therapy was ivuxolimab, an antibody that acts as an agonist of OX40 (CD134). While on treatment, patients had intravenous ivuxolimab at 0.01 to 10 mg/kg every 2 weeks. From roughly 20 to 85 years was the age range, with a mean of roughly 64 years, and over 70% were male.

This CDR3 is 14 amino acids long. With 1 base removed from V and 2 bases from J, the gap between germline ends came to 9 bases. Germline V gene sequence: CDR1 LGHNA, CDR2 YSLEER. Generated by immunoSEQ multiplex PCR, the TCRdb table keeps only in-frame clones and is missing some. The repertoire holds around 62,000 clones, approximately 80% seen once, with about 5.1% in the top ten. The source material was CD4+ or CD8+ T cells sorted from blood, sampled in a trial of the OX40 agonist ivuxolimab. This chain joins TRBV4-3 and TRBJ2-7, with D perhaps matching TRBD1 (6 bases). The clonotype comes from an adult with an advanced solid tumor such as melanoma, head and neck, liver or kidney cancer. The CDR3 nucleotides read TGCGCCAGCAGCCAAGCGACAGGTACCTACGAGCAGTACTTC. Translation: CASSQATGTYEQYF.